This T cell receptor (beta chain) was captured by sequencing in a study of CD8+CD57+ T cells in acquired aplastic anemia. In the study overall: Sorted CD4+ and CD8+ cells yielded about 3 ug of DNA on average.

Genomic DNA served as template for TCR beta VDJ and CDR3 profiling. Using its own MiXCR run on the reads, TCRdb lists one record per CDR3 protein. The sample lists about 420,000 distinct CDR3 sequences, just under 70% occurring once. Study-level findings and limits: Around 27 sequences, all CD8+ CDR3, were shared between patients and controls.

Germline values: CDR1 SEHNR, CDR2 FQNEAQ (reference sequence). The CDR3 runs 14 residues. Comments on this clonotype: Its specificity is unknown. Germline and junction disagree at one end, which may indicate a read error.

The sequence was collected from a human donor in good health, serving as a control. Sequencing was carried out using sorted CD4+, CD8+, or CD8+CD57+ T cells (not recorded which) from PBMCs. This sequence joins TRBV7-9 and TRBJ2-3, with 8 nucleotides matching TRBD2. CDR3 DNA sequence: TGTGCCAGCAGCTTGGCGGGGGGCCTAGCGGCGCAGTACTTT. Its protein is CASSLAGGLAAQYF.